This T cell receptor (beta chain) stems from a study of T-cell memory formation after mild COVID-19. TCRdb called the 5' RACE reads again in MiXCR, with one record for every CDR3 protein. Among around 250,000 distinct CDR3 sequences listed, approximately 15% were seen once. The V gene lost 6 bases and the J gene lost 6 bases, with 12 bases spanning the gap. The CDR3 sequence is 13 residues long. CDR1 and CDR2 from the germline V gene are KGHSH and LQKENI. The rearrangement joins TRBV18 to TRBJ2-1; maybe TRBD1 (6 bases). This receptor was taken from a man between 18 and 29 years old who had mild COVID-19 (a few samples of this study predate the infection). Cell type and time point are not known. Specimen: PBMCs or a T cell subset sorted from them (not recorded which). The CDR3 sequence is CASSQGQTNEQFF. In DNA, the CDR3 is TGTGCCAGCTCCCAAGGACAGACCAATGAGCAGTTCTTC.